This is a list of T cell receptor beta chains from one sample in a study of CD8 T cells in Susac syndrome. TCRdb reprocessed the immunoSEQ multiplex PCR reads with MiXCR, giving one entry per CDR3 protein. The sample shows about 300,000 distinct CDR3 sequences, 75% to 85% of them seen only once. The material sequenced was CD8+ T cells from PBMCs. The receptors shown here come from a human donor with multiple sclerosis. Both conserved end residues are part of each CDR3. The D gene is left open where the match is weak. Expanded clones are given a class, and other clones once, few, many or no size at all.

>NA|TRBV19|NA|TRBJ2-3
CASSIGEMSVTDTQYF
TGTGCCAGTAGTATCGGAGAGATGAGCGTCACAGATACGCAGTATTTT
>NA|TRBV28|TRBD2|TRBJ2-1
CASRDPGLAGYSSYNEQFF
TGTGCCAGCAGGGACCCGGGACTAGCGGGTTACAGCTCCTACAATGAGCAGTTCTTC
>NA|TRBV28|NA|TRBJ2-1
CASSLTRGNEQFF
TGTGCCAGCAGTTTAACTAGGGGCAATGAGCAGTTCTTC
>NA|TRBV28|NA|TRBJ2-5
CASSLIGGTETQYF
TGTGCCAGCAGTTTAATAGGAGGGACGGAGACCCAGTACTTC
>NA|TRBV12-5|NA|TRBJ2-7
CASGASRGQGGYEQYF
TGTGCTAGTGGGGCCTCGAGGGGACAAGGAGGATACGAGCAGTACTTC
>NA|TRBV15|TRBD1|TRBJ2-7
CATSSRRRGHEQYF
TGTGCCACCAGCAGTCGACGCAGGGGGCACGAGCAGTACTTC
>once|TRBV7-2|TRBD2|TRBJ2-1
CASSLERRTSISYNEQFF
TGTGCCAGCAGCTTAGAGAGACGGACTAGCATCAGCTACAATGAGCAGTTCTTC
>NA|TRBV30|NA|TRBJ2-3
CACVFQIYTQYF
TGTGCCTGCGTCTTCCAAATCTATACGCAGTATTTT
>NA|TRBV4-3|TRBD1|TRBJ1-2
CASSQEVQGAYGYTF
TGCGCCAGCAGCCAAGAGGTGCAGGGGGCTTATGGCTACACCTTC
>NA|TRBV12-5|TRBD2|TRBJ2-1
CASGWTSGIYNEQFF
TGTGCTAGTGGTTGGACTAGCGGGATTTACAATGAGCAGTTCTTC
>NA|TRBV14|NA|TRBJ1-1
CASSFLGHTEAFF
TGTGCCAGCAGCTTCCTGGGGCACACTGAAGCTTTCTTT
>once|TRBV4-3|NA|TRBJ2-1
CASSQDRRHEQFF
TGCGCCAGCAGCCAAGACCGGCGCCATGAGCAGTTCTTC
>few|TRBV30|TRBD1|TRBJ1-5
CAWSTGTGSNQPQHF
TGTGCCTGGTCGACAGGGACTGGTAGCAATCAGCCCCAGCATTTT
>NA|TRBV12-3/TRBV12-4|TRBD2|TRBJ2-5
CASSPVWGRAGETQYF
TGTGCCAGCAGTCCCGTGTGGGGGAGGGCCGGAGAGACCCAGTACTTC
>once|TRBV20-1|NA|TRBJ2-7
CSAVGRDTEYEQYF
TGCAGTGCCGTGGGCCGGGACACTGAGTACGAGCAGTACTTC
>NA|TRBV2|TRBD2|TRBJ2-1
CASSEATSGAGRYNEQFF
TGTGCCAGCAGTGAGGCGACTAGCGGGGCTGGGCGCTACAATGAGCAGTTCTTC
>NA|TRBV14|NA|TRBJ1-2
CASSQVLGSNYGYTF
TGTGCCAGCAGCCAAGTCCTCGGGAGTAACTATGGCTACACCTTC
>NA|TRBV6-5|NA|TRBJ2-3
CASSFEPGGPDTQYF
TGTGCCAGCAGTTTCGAACCCGGGGGGCCAGATACGCAGTATTTT
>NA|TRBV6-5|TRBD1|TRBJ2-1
CASSFWTGSQEQFF
TGTGCCAGCAGTTTCTGGACAGGGAGCCAGGAGCAGTTCTTC